The table lists the clone carrying this T cell receptor beta chain with a count of one. Its antigen is still unknown. CD8 cells classed as naive were CD45RO-negative and positively selected for CCR7, excluding terminally differentiated effector memory CD45RA+ cells. The data originate from a study of shared clonotypes between healthy human individuals. Findings of the study overall: Among the subsets, naive ones generally showed larger estimated richness than memory ones. Around 5% of naive CD4 clonotypes were shared across a few donors.

The CDR3 is 14 residues long. Germline V gives CDR1 LNHDA, CDR2 SQIVND (reference sequence). V was trimmed by 3 bases and J by 5 bases, leaving 13 bases between them. Assay: immunoSEQ multiplex PCR; the TCRdb copy retains only in-frame clones and omits some. The sample lists roughly 810,000 clones, roughly 96% occurring once. The rearrangement links TRBV19 to TRBJ1-1; D is possibly TRBD1 (6 bases). The clonotype comes from a man younger than 40 in good health. The sequencing input was naive CD8+ T cells sorted from blood. The CDR3 nucleotides read TGTGCCAGTAGTATCCGTCGGCAGGGGACTGAAGCTTTCTTT. Translating it yields CASSIRRQGTEAFF.